What follows are 31 T cell receptor beta chains derived from one specimen sequenced in a study of blood T cell repertoires in COVID-19. Repertoires were generated with immunoSEQ multiplex PCR, while TCRdb's copy carries only in-frame clones and drops some. The sample has about 270,000 clones, approximately 91% seen once; the top ten hold under 3%. The sequencing input was PBMCs or T cells enriched from blood (not recorded which). The receptors stem from a woman aged 40 to 50 with acute COVID-19.

The chain couples TRBV18 to TRBJ1-4, with a tentative D call TRBD1 (5 bases). The germline V gene has CDR1 KGHSH and CDR2 LQKENI. Trimming stripped 3 bases from V and 0 bases from J, with 8 bases between. CDR3 length equals 15 residues. The CDR3 DNA is TGTGCCAGCTCACCTGACAGACCAACTAATGAAAAACTGTTTTTT. Its translation is CASSPDRPTNEKLFF.

The chain carries TRBV7-9 and TRBJ2-7; the match to TRBD1 covers 9 bases. Germline values: CDR1 SEHNR, CDR2 FQNEAQ (reference sequence). This CDR3 region has 16 residues. The V gene end was trimmed by 4 bases and the J gene end by 1 base; junction bases not matched to a gene: 8. This CDR3 reads CASSSQGQGGSYEQYF. CDR3 nucleotides: TGTGCCAGCAGCTCACAGGGACAGGGAGGATCCTACGAGCAGTACTTC.

The chain uses TRBV27 and TRBJ2-1; 10 positions agree with TRBD2. V gave up 5 bases and J gave up 0 bases; unmatched junction bases: 7. The CDR3 contains 17 residues. Germline values: CDR1 MNHEY, CDR2 SMNVEV (reference sequence). CDR3: CASSQGTSVSSYNEQFF. The CDR3 DNA is TGTGCCAGCAGTCAAGGGACTAGCGTGAGCTCCTACAATGAGCAGTTCTTC.

This clone was seen a single time. The CDR3 loop reads CASSVGAALNTGELFF. The CDR3 DNA reads TGTGCCAGCAGCGTAGGTGCGGCCCTTAACACCGGGGAGCTGTTTTTT. The chain has TRBV9 and TRBJ2-2; D call uncertain. The CDR3 consists of 16 residues. Germline V lookup: CDR1 SGDLS, CDR2 YYNGEE. V was clipped by 0 bases and J by 2 bases, with 11 bases between them.

The genes are TRBV5-1 and TRBJ2-5; the match to TRBD1 covers 9 bases. This CDR3 has 14 amino acids. The germline CDR1 and CDR2 sequences are SGHRS and YFSETQ. V trimming: 3 bases; J trimming: 2 bases; junction bases outside the gene matches: 2. In DNA, the CDR3 is TGCGCCAGCAGCTCGGGACAGGGACAAGAGACCCAGTACTTC. Translating it yields CASSSGQGQETQYF. Supplemented by reference TRBV5-1 and TRBJ2-5, the full variable domain reads KAGVTQTPRYLIKTRGQQVTLSCSPISGHRSVSWYQQTPGQGLQFLFEYFSETQRNKGNFPGRFSGRQFSNSRSEMNVSTLELGDSALYLCASSSGQGQETQYFGPGTRLLVL.

V usage is TRBV5-1 and J usage is TRBJ2-2; 7 bases line up with TRBD1. This CDR3 has 16 residues. V gave up 4 bases and J gave up 0 bases; unmatched junction bases: 6. Germline V gene lookup returns CDR1 SGHRS and CDR2 YFSETQ. CDR3 amino acids: CASSPADRPNTGELFF. The DNA for the CDR3 is TGCGCCAGCAGCCCCGCGGACAGGCCGAACACCGGGGAGCTGTTTTTT. Drawing the rest from reference TRBV5-1 and TRBJ2-2, the complete variable domain is KAGVTQTPRYLIKTRGQQVTLSCSPISGHRSVSWYQQTPGQGLQFLFEYFSETQRNKGNFPGRFSGRQFSNSRSEMNVSTLELGDSALYLCASSPADRPNTGELFFGEGSRLTVL.

This chain uses TRBV2 with TRBJ1-4; D is possibly TRBD1 (5 bases). Trimming cost V 5 bases and J 4 bases, with 14 bases left between them. From germline, CDR1 is SNHLY and CDR2 FYNNEI. The CDR3 consists of 15 residues. The CDR3 bases are TGTGCCAGCAGTTCGGAAGGACACAGTAATGAAAAACTGTTTTTT. Residues: CASSSEGHSNEKLFF.

This chain joins TRBV5-4 and TRBJ2-3, with 10 nucleotides matching TRBD2. V was pared by 4 bases and J by 6 bases, with 8 bases of the junction left unmatched. The CDR3 loop spans 15 amino acids. The germline V gene encodes CDR1 SGHNT and CDR2 YYREEE (reference sequence). CDR3 DNA sequence: TGTGCCAGCAGCATCGGGCTAGCGGGGGCTGATACGCAGTATTTT. Its protein product is CASSIGLAGADTQYF.

This rearrangement joins TRBV28 to TRBJ2-1; 7 bases are shared with TRBD1. The CDR3 spans 18 residues. Trimming removed 10 bases from V and 3 bases from J; junction bases left unmatched: 21. CDR1 and CDR2 from the germline V gene are MDHEN and SYDVKM. The CDR3 coding sequence is TGTGCCACCTCTGCCTCCGGTAGGTCCAGGGGGAACTACAATGAGCAGTTCTTC. Encoded protein: CATSASGRSRGNYNEQFF.

The chain links TRBV6-2 or TRBV6-3 to TRBJ1-1, with D possibly TRBD1 on 5 matching bases. Germline V gives CDR1 MNHEY, CDR2 SVGEGT. The CDR3 runs 15 residues. The V end lost 7 bases, the J end lost 4 bases, and 19 bases lay between the germline ends. CDR3 DNA sequence: TGTGCCAGCACCCCTCATCAGGCCGGGGGCACTGAAGCTTTCTTT. It yields the protein CASTPHQAGGTEAFF.

The genes are TRBV7-9 and TRBJ2-7; 7 nucleotides align to TRBD2. CDR1 and CDR2 from the germline V gene are SEHNR and FQNEAQ (reference sequence). This CDR3 is 13 amino acids long. V shed 5 bases and J 3 bases; nucleotides not matched to a gene: 4. The CDR3 protein is CASSIGRDYEQYF. Here the CDR3 DNA reads TGTGCCAGCAGCATAGGGAGGGACTACGAGCAGTACTTC.

The V call is TRBV25-1, the J call TRBJ2-1; D may be TRBD1 (5 bases). This CDR3 has 12 residues. Germline-derived CDR1 and CDR2 are MGHDK and SYGVNS. Trimming cost V 2 bases and J 10 bases, with 9 bases left between them. The chain's CDR3 is CASSEPYREQFF. The CDR3 bases are TGTGCCAGCAGTGAACCCTACAGGGAGCAGTTCTTC.

CDR3 protein: CASSGRGGVQETQYF. In nucleotides, the CDR3 is TGTGCCAGCAGCGGTAGGGGGGGCGTCCAAGAGACCCAGTACTTC. This sequence joins TRBV7-9 and TRBJ2-5; D may be TRBD2 (7 bases). This CDR3 is built from 15 residues. Germline lookup yields CDR1 SEHNR and CDR2 FQNEAQ (reference sequence). The germline V and J ends were trimmed by 5 bases and 1 base, with 14 bases remaining between them.

The gene calls are TRBV7-8 and TRBJ1-4, with D maybe TRBD1 (6 bases). This CDR3 has 16 residues. Germline V lookup: CDR1 SGHVS, CDR2 FQNEAQ. The ends were cut back, 3 bases at V and 5 bases at J, with 16 bases in the middle. This CDR3 reads CASSLLDSKENEKLFF. In DNA form, the CDR3 reads TGTGCCAGCAGCTTGTTGGACAGCAAGGAGAATGAAAAACTGTTTTTT.

The chain combines TRBV30 with TRBJ1-1, with TRBD1 identical over 9 bases. CDR1 and CDR2 from the germline V gene are GTSNPN and SVGIG (reference sequence). Trimming removed 7 bases from V and 5 bases from J; junction bases left unmatched: 5. The CDR3 is made up of 12 amino acids. In DNA, the CDR3 is TGTGCCTATGACAGGGGGGAGACTGAAGCTTTCTTT. It specifies CAYDRGETEAFF.

V is TRBV24-1 and J is TRBJ2-1; 12 bases map to TRBD2. Germline-derived CDR1 and CDR2 are KGHDR and SFDVKD. With V trimmed by 0 bases and J by 12 bases, 5 bases remained unmatched. The CDR3 extends over 15 amino acids. DNA for the CDR3: TGTGCCACCAGTGATTTGGGACTAGCGGGATCCCGGCAGTTCTTC. It specifies CATSDLGLAGSRQFF.

The chain carries TRBV27 and TRBJ1-1, with D tentatively TRBD1 (6 bases). The germline V gene has CDR1 MNHEY and CDR2 SMNVEV (reference sequence). V shed 2 bases and J shed 2 bases, with 9 bases lying between them. CDR3 length: 14 amino acids. CDR3 sequence reads: CASSLIGGNTEAFF. CDR3 nucleotide sequence: TGTGCCAGCAGTTTAATTGGGGGCAACACTGAAGCTTTCTTT.

The genes are TRBV25-1 and TRBJ1-2; 7 bases fit TRBD1. The V segment lost 4 bases and the J segment 4 bases; nucleotides outside the gene matches: 9. Per the germline V gene, CDR1 is MGHDK and CDR2 is SYGVNS. The CDR3 length is 15 residues. CDR3 sequence: CASSVPTGYGYGYTF. CDR3 nucleotides: TGTGCCAGCAGTGTCCCGACAGGGTACGGCTATGGCTACACCTTC.

This clone was recorded a few times. The chain couples TRBV6-4 to TRBJ2-3; no clear D gene. The CDR3 has 15 residues. V lost 4 bases and J lost 4, with 15 bases in between. The germline gives CDR1 MRHNA, CDR2 SNTAGT. The chain's CDR3 is CASSVSLESPDTQYF. The DNA of the CDR3 is TGTGCCAGCAGTGTTAGTCTAGAAAGTCCAGATACGCAGTATTTT.

This clone was observed a single time. This chain links TRBV2 with TRBJ2-7, with 10 bases that match TRBD1. The CDR3 runs to 16 residues. V was pared by 6 bases and J by 6 bases, with 14 bases of the junction left unmatched. Germline CDR1 and CDR2: SNHLY and FYNNEI. DNA for the CDR3: TGTGCCAGCAGAAACGAACCGGGACAGGGGATGGGCGAGCAGTACTTC. Translated: CASRNEPGQGMGEQYF.

The V call is TRBV4-1, the J call TRBJ2-5; TRBD2 matches at 9 bases. The CDR3 consists of 16 residues. Losses at the gene ends were 1 base for V and 1 base for J; bases not matched to a gene: 4. Germline V gene sequence: CDR1 MGHRA, CDR2 YSYEKL. CDR3 residues: CASSQGAGGLQETQYF. The CDR3 DNA follows: TGCGCCAGCAGCCAAGGAGCGGGGGGACTCCAAGAGACCCAGTACTTC.

This clone was detected only once. V usage is TRBV12-5 and J usage is TRBJ2-5; TRBD2 might be the D (5 bases). V was trimmed by 0 bases and J by 5 bases, leaving 19 bases between them. This CDR3 spans 17 amino acids. Germline-derived CDR1 and CDR2 are LGHNT and FRNRAP. The CDR3 region is CASGLVQGPRTGETQYF. DNA of the CDR3: TGTGCTAGTGGTTTGGTACAAGGACCTAGGACGGGGGAGACCCAGTACTTC.

The chain has TRBV29-1 and TRBJ1-1, with unresolved D. This CDR3 is 14 amino acids long. V was pared by 4 bases and J by 2 bases, with 14 bases between. The germline V gene encodes CDR1 SQVTM and CDR2 ANQGSEA. The CDR3 DNA reads as TGCAGCGTTGCTCTTAAGACGGGTAACACTGAAGCTTTCTTT. Amino acids: CSVALKTGNTEAFF.

The chain carries TRBV3-1 (or the pseudogene TRBV3-2) and TRBJ1-1, with D unclear. CDR3 length: 15 amino acids. V lost 4 bases and J 4 bases, leaving 16 bases between the germline ends. Looked up from germline, CDR1 is LGHDT and CDR2 is YNNKEL (reference sequence). Here the CDR3 reads CASSPRGSLGTEAFF. DNA for the CDR3: TGTGCCAGCAGCCCCCGGGGATCGTTGGGCACTGAAGCTTTCTTT.

V usage is TRBV2 and J usage is TRBJ1-3; the D gene is possibly TRBD1 (6 bases). V lost 6 bases and J lost 2, with 11 bases in between. The V gene's germline CDR1 is SNHLY and CDR2 FYNNEI. The CDR3 runs 14 residues. In DNA form, the CDR3 reads TGTGCCAGCAGGAAGGGGGTCCCTGGAAACACCATATATTTT. Its translation: CASRKGVPGNTIYF.

The V call is TRBV7-2, the J call TRBJ1-1; 8 bases fit TRBD1. From germline, CDR1 is SGHTA and CDR2 FQGNSA. This CDR3 is built from 14 residues. With 5 bases clipped from V and 5 bases from J, the junction kept 7 bases outside the gene matches. CDR3 sequence (DNA): TGTGCCAGCAGCGTTGACAGGGGAAGGACTGAAGCTTTCTTT. It yields the protein CASSVDRGRTEAFF.

This clone occurred once. The chain joins TRBV5-5 to TRBJ1-4, with D maybe TRBD1 (6 bases). This CDR3 has 14 residues. Germline CDR1 and CDR2: SGHKS and YYEKEE (reference sequence). V was trimmed by 0 bases and J by 5 bases, leaving 8 bases between them. For the CDR3, the DNA is TGTGCCAGCAGCTTGGTTGGGGGCAATGAAAAACTGTTTTTT. Translated: CASSLVGGNEKLFF.

The V call is TRBV5-6, the J call TRBJ2-7, with TRBD1 as a possible D gene (5 bases). Trimming cost V 0 bases and J 6 bases, with 19 bases left between them. The CDR3 extends over 16 amino acids. Per germline, CDR1 SGHDT and CDR2 YYEEEE. CDR3 bases: TGTGCCAGCAGCTTGGGGTGGGATCTTGGGGCGGCCGAGCAGTACTTC. This translates into CASSLGWDLGAAEQYF.

This clone was counted at least ten times. The chain links TRBV15 to TRBJ1-5, with 10 nucleotides matching TRBD1. Losses at the gene ends were 0 bases for V and 5 bases for J; bases not matched to a gene: 10. Germline assignment: CDR1 LNHNV and CDR2 YYDKDF (reference sequence). The CDR3 contains 18 residues. CDR3 nucleotide sequence: TGTGCCACCAGCAGAGATGGGGCCGGGACAGGGGTTTATCAGCCCCAGCATTTT. Translating gives CATSRDGAGTGVYQPQHF.

V and J are TRBV10-3 and TRBJ1-6; TRBD1 matches 7 bases. The V gene end was trimmed by 10 bases and the J gene end by 6 bases; junction bases not matched to a gene: 6. This CDR3 is built from 13 residues. CDR1 and CDR2 (germline): ENHRY, SYGVKD. The CDR3 bases are TGTGCCACCGCGGGACAGAGTAATTCACCCCTCCACTTT. This sequence encodes CATAGQSNSPLHF.

The rearrangement links TRBV21-1 to TRBJ1-5; TRBD1, the D gene given by the table, was not confirmed from the DNA. TRBV21-1 is reported as a pseudogene. There are 14 residues in the CDR3. Here the CDR3 DNA reads TGTGCCAGCACCGACAGGCCTCAAAATCAGCCCCAGCATTTT. Translated: CASTDRPQNQPQHF.